The 32 T cell receptor beta chains given below trace back to one sample, sequenced in a study of cytomegalovirus exposure and HLA in healthy donors (dated by TCRdb to about 2017). Library prep was done by the immunoSEQ multiplex PCR assay. The multiplex PCR relied on a mix of 60 forward primers for TCR Vbeta segments and 13 reverse primers for TCR Jbeta segments. TCRdb carries this immuneACCESS record with in-frame sequences only. Its versions omit some clonotypes, under half of them owing to an unresolved V gene in the studies checked, with the rest unexplained. This sample has about 160,000 clones in its table, and 85% of those were observed once. 1% of the sample lies in the top ten. The sequencing input was PBMCs. The receptors were sampled from a boy between 2 and 10 years old in good health and CMV-seronegative.

This clone has more than one count but fewer than ten. The chain employs TRBV12-2 and TRBJ2-7; the table gives TRBD1 as D, unverified against the DNA. TRBV12-2 is described as a pseudogene. The CDR3 covers 12 residues. As DNA, the CDR3 is TGTGCAAGTCGCTCGACAGGGGACGAGCAGTACGTC. Encoded protein: CASRSTGDEQYV.

The J gene is TRBJ1-1, the V gene TRBV29-1; 8 positions agree with TRBD1. CDR3 size: 11 residues. Germline CDR1 and CDR2: SQVTM and ANQGSEA. Trimming at V came to 7 bases and at J to 4 bases, leaving 2 bases not matched to a gene. DNA for the CDR3: TGCAGCGCTACAGGGGGCACTGAAGCTTTCTTT. Encoded protein: CSATGGTEAFF.

The chain is built from TRBV21-1 and TRBJ2-1; the table's TRBD2 call for D was not verified on the DNA. TRBV21-1 is described as a pseudogene. CDR3 length equals 16 residues. Written as DNA, the CDR3 is TGTGCCAGCAGCGTAGCGGGTCCGAGCTCCTACAATGAGCAGTTCTTC. This codes for CASSVAGPSSYNEQFF.

The V and J genes are TRBV5-4 and TRBJ2-5; TRBD2 matches at 8 bases. The CDR3 is 14 amino acids. V was pared by 3 bases and J by 5 bases, with 6 bases of the junction left unmatched. Germline V gene lookup returns CDR1 SGHNT and CDR2 YYREEE (reference sequence). CDR3 amino acids: CASSSGLAKETQYF. The CDR3 DNA reads as TGTGCCAGCAGCTCAGGACTAGCCAAGGAGACCCAGTACTTC.

The chain uses TRBV5-4 and TRBJ1-4; D remains unclear. The CDR3 is 16 residues long. V lost 4 bases, J lost 4 bases, and 17 bases lay in between. Looked up from germline, CDR1 is SGHNT and CDR2 is YYREEE (reference sequence). The CDR3 bases are TGTGCCAGCAGCCCGGGTACACCGGTCTTTAATGAAAAACTGTTTTTT. Amino acid sequence: CASSPGTPVFNEKLFF.

The chain uses TRBV28 and TRBJ2-1, with D possibly TRBD1 on 6 matching bases. Germline V gives CDR1 MDHEN, CDR2 SYDVKM. The CDR3 has 15 residues. Trimming left V 3 bases short and J 3 bases short, with 12 bases between. The CDR3 loop is CASSFQGGFYNEQFF. The CDR3 DNA sequence: TGTGCCAGCAGTTTCCAAGGGGGATTCTACAATGAGCAGTTCTTC.

The chain links TRBV6-1 to TRBJ1-3, with a tentative D call TRBD1 (6 bases). V lost 7 bases and J lost 1, with 11 bases in between. There are 14 residues in the CDR3. Germline loops: CDR1 MNHNS, CDR2 SASEGT. CDR3 residues: CASTNRASGNTIYF. The CDR3 DNA reads TGTGCCAGCACCAACAGGGCGTCTGGAAACACCATATATTTT.

This sequence joins TRBV11-3 and TRBJ2-5; D perhaps matches TRBD2 (6 bases). TRBJ2-7 matches the DNA end more closely, so the J call is doubtful. This CDR3 is built from 16 residues. CDR1 and CDR2 (germline): SGHNT, YENEEA. Here the CDR3 DNA reads TGTGCCAGCAGCCCCGGCGGAGGGGAAGAGGGCTACGAGCAGTACTTC. Its translation is CASSPGGGEEGYEQYF.

This clone was detected once. J is TRBJ2-3 and V is TRBV2, with D possibly TRBD2 on 5 matching bases. This CDR3 is built from 14 residues. CDR1 SNHLY and CDR2 FYNNEI come from the germline V gene. Trimming removed 4 bases at V and 5 bases at J, with 13 bases between. CDR3 in amino acids: CASSGPGKVDTQYF. The CDR3 DNA sequence: TGTGCCAGCAGTGGTCCCGGGAAGGTAGATACGCAGTATTTT.

This rearrangement joins TRBV28 to TRBJ1-1, with 9 bases aligning to TRBD1. The V gene's germline CDR1 is MDHEN and CDR2 SYDVKM. V was clipped by 6 bases and J by 1 base; unmatched bases: 3. CDR3 size: 14 residues. CDR3 bases: TGTGCCAGCAGGTGGACAGGGGAGAACACTGAAGCTTTCTTT. Protein sequence: CASRWTGENTEAFF.

The V gene is TRBV4-2, the J gene TRBJ1-2, with a possible D match to TRBD1 (6 bases). The CDR3 is 17 amino acids. Germline assignment: CDR1 LGHNA and CDR2 YNFKEQ. Between the trimmed V and J ends, which lost 2 bases and 3 bases, there was a span of 19 bases. CDR3 DNA: TGTGCCAGCAGCCAAACGACCTTGTTACAGGGCCACTATGGCTACACCTTC. Translated: CASSQTTLLQGHYGYTF.

The chain recombines TRBV7-6 with TRBJ1-3; possibly TRBD1 for D (5 bases). The CDR3 has 18 residues. CDR1 SGHVS and CDR2 FNYEAQ come from the germline V gene. With 0 bases removed from V and 1 base from J, the gap between germline ends came to 16 bases. This CDR3 reads CASSLAVGTGASGNTIYF. As DNA, the CDR3 is TGTGCCAGCAGCTTAGCGGTCGGAACAGGTGCGTCTGGAAACACCATATATTTT.

This clone has only one observation. The J gene is TRBJ2-1, the V gene TRBV19; TRBD1 matches at 8 bases. There are 14 residues in the CDR3. Germline V gene lookup returns CDR1 LNHDA and CDR2 SQIVND (reference sequence). V lost 4 bases, J lost 3 bases, and 2 bases stayed unmatched. CDR3 bases: TGTGCCAGTAGTACAGGGGGCCTCTACAATGAGCAGTTCTTC. Amino acids: CASSTGGLYNEQFF.

The V gene is TRBV30, the J gene TRBJ1-5; 8 bases are a match to TRBD1. The CDR3 has 14 residues. CDR1 and CDR2 (germline): GTSNPN, SVGIG (reference sequence). The V segment lost 5 bases and the J segment 7 bases; nucleotides outside the gene matches: 10. The DNA of the CDR3 is TGTGCCTGGGGTACCGGACAGGGAGTCCAGCCCCAGCATTTT. Translated, it gives CAWGTGQGVQPQHF. Drawing the rest from reference TRBV30 and TRBJ1-5, the complete variable domain is SQTIHQWPATLVQPVGSPLSLECTVEGTSNPNLYWYRQAAGRGLQLLFYSVGIGQISSEVPQNLSASRPQDRQFILSSKKLLLSDSGFYLCAWGTGQGVQPQHFGDGTRLSIL.

The genes are TRBV4-1 and TRBJ2-1; TRBD2 might be the D (5 bases). The V gene lost 0 bases and the J gene lost 9 bases, with 12 bases spanning the gap. Germline V gene data show CDR1 as MGHRA and CDR2 as YSYEKL. The CDR3 sequence is 14 residues long. Here the CDR3 DNA reads TGCGCCAGCAGCCAAGATAGTGGCGCGGGTGAGCAGTTCTTC. It encodes CASSQDSGAGEQFF.

The DNA of the CDR3 is TGCGCCAGCAGTCTCTCCCGGGGAGCCACAGATACGCAGTATTTT. This encodes CASSLSRGATDTQYF. This chain joins TRBV5-1 and TRBJ2-3, with D possibly matching TRBD2 (5 bases). The V gene's germline CDR1 is SGHRS and CDR2 YFSETQ. V lost 5 bases and J 2 bases, leaving 15 bases between the germline ends. The CDR3 consists of 15 residues.

The chain couples TRBV5-6 to TRBJ2-7; TRBD1 matches 8 bases. V lost 1 base to trimming and J lost 4 bases; unmatched junction nucleotides: 10. Germline V gene data show CDR1 as SGHDT and CDR2 as YYEEEE. CDR3 length: 16 residues. The CDR3 reads CASSLTGTGRSYEQYV. The DNA for the CDR3 is TGTGCCAGCAGCTTGACGGGGACAGGACGGTCATACGAGCAGTACGTC.

The V call is TRBV10-3, the J call TRBJ1-3; no firm D call. CDR3 length equals 14 residues. Germline CDR1 is ENHRY and CDR2 is SYGVKD. CDR3 bases: TGTGGTTGTAGTGGAGCAGACTCTGGAAACACCATATATTTT. It specifies CGCSGADSGNTIYF.

V gene TRBV7-8 combines with J gene TRBJ1-5; D may be TRBD1 (6 bases). This CDR3 region has 15 residues. With 0 bases removed from V and 6 bases from J, the gap between germline ends came to 12 bases. The germline V gene encodes CDR1 SGHVS and CDR2 FQNEAQ. The CDR3 loop reads CASSLAGAGAQPQHF. In DNA form, the CDR3 reads TGTGCCAGCAGCTTAGCTGGGGCAGGGGCTCAGCCCCAGCATTTT.

CDR3 residues: CAIRRNLAGAGNEQFF. The CDR3, as DNA: TGTGCCATCAGACGGAACCTAGCGGGAGCAGGCAATGAGCAGTTCTTC. The rearrangement uses TRBV10-3 and TRBJ2-1; 10 bases agree with TRBD2. CDR1 is ENHRY and CDR2 is SYGVKD in the germline V gene. V was clipped by 6 bases and J by 6 bases; unmatched bases: 11. The CDR3 consists of 16 residues.

The sample holds one count of this clone. V gene TRBV6-5 combines with J gene TRBJ1-1; 8 nucleotides align to TRBD1. This CDR3 has 14 residues. The junction had 7 bases not matched to a gene; V was cut back by 5 bases and J by 5 bases. Germline CDR1 is MNHEY and CDR2 is SVGAGI. CDR3 DNA sequence: TGTGCCAGCAGTGCCAACAGGGGGAGTACTGAAGCTTTCTTT. Protein product: CASSANRGSTEAFF.

V usage is TRBV30 and J usage is TRBJ2-1; TRBD2 agrees at 11 bases. The V gene's germline CDR1 is GTSNPN and CDR2 SVGIG (reference sequence). The J segment lost 6 bases and the V segment lost 5 bases, leaving 15 bases of the junction unmatched. The CDR3 extends over 17 amino acids. Here the CDR3 DNA reads TGTGCCTGGCAGGGGGGGACTAGCGGTTTTTGGCCCAATGAGCAGTTCTTC. Protein product: CAWQGGTSGFWPNEQFF.

This clone was seen a few times. The chain joins TRBV9 to TRBJ2-2; D is ambiguous. Germline V gene lookup returns CDR1 SGDLS and CDR2 YYNGEE. CDR3 length: 17 amino acids. The V gene lost 3 bases and the J gene lost 1 base, with 16 bases spanning the gap. CDR3 DNA sequence: TGTGCCAGCAGCGAGAGTCCCGCGCGCCTGAACACCGGGGAGCTGTTTTTT. Protein product: CASSESPARLNTGELFF.

This chain uses TRBV4-2 with TRBJ1-3; no firm D call. Trimming took 3 bases from V and 8 from J, leaving 11 bases between them. CDR3 length: 13 residues. Germline lookup yields CDR1 LGHNA and CDR2 YNFKEQ. CDR3: CASSQESWDTIYF. For the CDR3, the DNA is TGTGCCAGCAGCCAGGAGAGCTGGGACACCATATATTTT.

Only a few counts were recorded for this clone. This chain connects TRBV6-5 to TRBJ1-1; 8 bases align to TRBD1. This CDR3 spans 14 amino acids. J lost 3 bases, V lost 8 bases, and 8 bases had no gene match. The germline V gene encodes CDR1 MNHEY and CDR2 SVGAGI. CDR3 sequence (DNA): TGTGCCAGCGGACTGACAGGGGAGGACACTGAAGCTTTCTTT. Its protein is CASGLTGEDTEAFF.

This clone was detected only a few times. This rearrangement joins TRBV11-3 to TRBJ2-5; a weak D match, TRBD1 (6 bases). The V gene lost 5 bases and the J gene lost 3 bases, with 16 bases spanning the gap. In germline, CDR1 is SGHNT, CDR2 YENEEA. CDR3 size: 15 residues. The CDR3 is CASSRRQGPKETQYF. The DNA of the CDR3 is TGTGCCAGCAGCCGCCGCCAGGGGCCAAAAGAGACCCAGTACTTC.

This clone was seen more than once but under ten times. This chain's CDR3 is CASSLARAGNTIYF. The CDR3 coding sequence is TGTGCCAGCAGTTTAGCCAGGGCTGGAAACACCATATATTTT. V gene TRBV27 combines with J gene TRBJ1-3; TRBD1 is a possible D gene (5 bases). Per the germline V gene, CDR1 is MNHEY and CDR2 is SMNVEV (reference sequence). This CDR3 region has 14 residues. With 2 bases removed from V and 2 bases from J, the gap between germline ends came to 7 bases.

The gene calls are TRBV4-2 and TRBJ1-6; a possible D gene is TRBD1 (6 bases). The CDR3 contains 20 residues. CDR1 LGHNA and CDR2 YNFKEQ come from the germline V gene. V was shortened by 0 bases and J by 0 bases, with 18 bases between the two germline ends. CDR3 in amino acids: CASSQEWEGGPSSYNSPLHF. The CDR3 DNA is TGTGCCAGCAGCCAAGAATGGGAGGGGGGGCCAAGCTCCTATAATTCACCCCTCCACTTT.

V gene TRBV28 combines with J gene TRBJ1-5, with TRBD1 as a possible D gene (5 bases). The CDR3 length is 14 residues. Germline CDR1 is MDHEN and CDR2 is SYDVKM. Deletions cut 0 bases from V and 5 bases from J, with 8 bases between. In DNA, the CDR3 is TGTGCCAGCAGTTTATGGACAGACGATCAGCCCCAGCATTTT. Its protein product is CASSLWTDDQPQHF. The variable domain in full, with the rest retrieved from reference TRBV28 and TRBJ1-5, is DVKVTQSSRYLVKRTGEKVFLECVQDMDHENMFWYRQDPGLGLRLIYFSYDVKMKEKGDIPEGYSVSREKKERFSLILESASTNQTSMYLCASSLWTDDQPQHFGDGTRLSIL.

This sequence joins TRBV28 and TRBJ2-7, with D possibly TRBD2 on 5 matching bases. Germline lookup yields CDR1 MDHEN and CDR2 SYDVKM. The length of the CDR3 is 14 residues. V was pared by 7 bases and J by 3 bases, with 16 bases between. The CDR3 protein is CASTRAGPSYEQYF. DNA of the CDR3: TGTGCCAGCACCCGCGCGGGTCCCAGCTACGAGCAGTACTTC.

The chain carries TRBV28 and TRBJ1-1, with D maybe TRBD1 (5 bases). The V end lost 5 bases, the J end lost 5 bases, and 15 bases lay between the germline ends. The CDR3 is made up of 14 amino acids. Germline assignment: CDR1 MDHEN and CDR2 SYDVKM. CDR3 in amino acids: CASSPRGSGTEAFF. For the CDR3, the DNA is TGTGCCAGCAGTCCCCGGGGGAGTGGGACTGAAGCTTTCTTT.

CDR3 in amino acids: CASSLAGGAYNEQFF. CDR3 nucleotide sequence: TGTGCCAGCAGCCTAGCGGGGGGAGCCTACAATGAGCAGTTCTTC. The chain couples TRBV5-4 to TRBJ2-1, with TRBD2 matching 11 bases. The CDR3 is 15 residues long. V dropped 4 bases and J dropped 2; count of bases not matched to a gene: 2. CDR1 is SGHNT, CDR2 YYREEE, per germline (reference sequence).